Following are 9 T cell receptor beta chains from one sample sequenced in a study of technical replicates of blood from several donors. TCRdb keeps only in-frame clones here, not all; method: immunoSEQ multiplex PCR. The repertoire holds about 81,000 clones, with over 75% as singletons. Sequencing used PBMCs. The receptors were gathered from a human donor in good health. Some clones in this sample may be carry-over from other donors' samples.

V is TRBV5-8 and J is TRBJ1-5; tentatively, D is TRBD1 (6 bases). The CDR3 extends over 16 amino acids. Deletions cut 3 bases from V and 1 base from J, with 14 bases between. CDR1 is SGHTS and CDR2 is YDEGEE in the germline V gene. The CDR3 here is CASSWGLVLSNQPQHF. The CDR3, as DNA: TGTGCCAGCAGCTGGGGGCTGGTCTTAAGCAATCAGCCCCAGCATTTT.

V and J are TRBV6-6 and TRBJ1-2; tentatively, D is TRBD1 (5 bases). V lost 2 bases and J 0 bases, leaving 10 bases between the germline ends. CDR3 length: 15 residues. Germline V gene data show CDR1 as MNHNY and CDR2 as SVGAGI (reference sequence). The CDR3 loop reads CASSYRGEANYGYTF. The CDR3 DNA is TGTGCCAGCAGTTACCGGGGGGAGGCTAACTATGGCTACACCTTC.

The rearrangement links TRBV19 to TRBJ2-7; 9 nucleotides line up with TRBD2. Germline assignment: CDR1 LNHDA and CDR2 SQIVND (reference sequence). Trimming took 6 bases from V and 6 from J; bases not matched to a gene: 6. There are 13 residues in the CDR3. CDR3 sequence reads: CASSGTSYSEQYF. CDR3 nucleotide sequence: TGTGCCAGTAGCGGGACTAGCTACTCCGAGCAGTACTTC.

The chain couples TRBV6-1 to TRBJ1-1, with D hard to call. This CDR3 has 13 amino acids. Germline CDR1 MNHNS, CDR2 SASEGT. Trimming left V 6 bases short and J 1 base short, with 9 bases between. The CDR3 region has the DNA TGTGCCAGCAGGGAGGAGTGGAACACTGAAGCTTTCTTT. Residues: CASREEWNTEAFF.

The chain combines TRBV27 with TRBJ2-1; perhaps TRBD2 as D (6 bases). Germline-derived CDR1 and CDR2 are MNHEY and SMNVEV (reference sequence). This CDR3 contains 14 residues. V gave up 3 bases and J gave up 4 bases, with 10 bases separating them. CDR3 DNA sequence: TGTGCCAGCAGTTTTCCGGGGGTTTACAATGAGCAGTTCTTC. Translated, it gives CASSFPGVYNEQFF.

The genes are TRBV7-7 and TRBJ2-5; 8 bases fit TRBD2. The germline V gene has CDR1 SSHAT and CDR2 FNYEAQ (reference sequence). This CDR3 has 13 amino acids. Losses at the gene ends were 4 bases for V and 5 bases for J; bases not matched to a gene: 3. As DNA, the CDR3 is TGTGCCAGCAGCTCCACTAGCGGTGAGACCCAGTACTTC. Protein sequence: CASSSTSGETQYF.

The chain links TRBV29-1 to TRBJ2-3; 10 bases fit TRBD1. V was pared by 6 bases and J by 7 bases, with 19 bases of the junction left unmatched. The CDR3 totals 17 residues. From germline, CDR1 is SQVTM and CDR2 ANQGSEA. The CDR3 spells CSVLTQNRDRGWNTQYF. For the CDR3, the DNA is TGCAGCGTCCTGACCCAAAACCGGGACAGGGGATGGAATACGCAGTATTTT.

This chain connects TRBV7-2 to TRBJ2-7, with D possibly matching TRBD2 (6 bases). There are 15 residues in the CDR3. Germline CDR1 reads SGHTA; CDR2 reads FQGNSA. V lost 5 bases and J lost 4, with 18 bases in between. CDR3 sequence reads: CASSVRLGGAYEQYF. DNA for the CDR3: TGTGCCAGCAGCGTTCGACTAGGTGGGGCGTACGAGCAGTACTTC.

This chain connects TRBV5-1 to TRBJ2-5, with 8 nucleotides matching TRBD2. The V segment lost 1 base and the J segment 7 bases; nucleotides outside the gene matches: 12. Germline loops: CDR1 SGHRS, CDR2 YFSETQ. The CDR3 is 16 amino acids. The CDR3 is CASSLPSGGYLGTQYF. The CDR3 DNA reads TGCGCCAGCAGCTTGCCCAGCGGGGGTTACTTGGGGACCCAGTACTTC.